A selection of T cell receptor beta chains follows, all from one sample in a study of blood T cell repertoires in COVID-19. Assay: immunoSEQ multiplex PCR; the TCRdb copy retains only in-frame clones and omits some. The repertoire holds roughly 250,000 clones, around 87% seen once, with about 3.3% in the top ten. Sequenced material: PBMCs or T cells enriched from blood (not recorded which). These receptors were collected from a woman in her forties with acute COVID-19. Each CDR3 is given with its conserved first and last residue. The D gene is left open where the match is weak. Part of the rows lack a size; the others show once, few, many or a class for expanded clones.

D gene,V gene,J gene,clone size,CDR3 protein,CDR3 DNA
NA,TRBV21-1,TRBJ2-3,NA,CASSIRDRYSTDTQYF,TGTGCCAGCAGCATCCGGGACAGGTATTCCACAGATACGCAGTATTTT
TRBD1,TRBV19,TRBJ1-4,NA,CASSNSPRTGAGEKLFF,TGTGCCAGTAGCAACAGCCCTAGGACAGGGGCGGGGGAAAAACTGTTTTTT
NA,TRBV19,TRBJ2-7,NA,CASSIEEGNEQYF,TGTGCCAGTAGTATCGAGGAGGGTAACGAGCAGTACTTC
TRBD1,TRBV5-4,TRBJ1-5,NA,CASSYRGSNQPQHF,TGTGCCAGCAGCTACAGGGGTAGCAATCAGCCCCAGCATTTT
NA,TRBV27,TRBJ2-7,NA,CASSLGAAGGPYEQYF,TGTGCCAGCAGTTTAGGGGCCGCCGGGGGGCCATACGAGCAGTACTTC
NA,TRBV18,TRBJ2-2,NA,CASSVTTVTGELFF,TGTGCCAGCTCAGTGACGACAGTCACCGGGGAGCTGTTTTTT
NA,TRBV24-1,TRBJ2-5,NA,CATSEGVAATQYF,TGTGCCACCAGTGAGGGGGTAGCGGCGACCCAGTACTTC
TRBD2,TRBV5-1,TRBJ2-7,few,CASSLEGLAGTLTKQYF,TGCGCCAGCAGCTTGGAAGGCCTAGCGGGAACCCTTACGAAGCAGTACTTC
TRBD1,TRBV6-6,TRBJ1-1,NA,CASGTGSNTEAFF,TGTGCCAGCGGGACAGGGTCGAACACTGAAGCTTTCTTT
TRBD2,TRBV7-9,TRBJ2-7,once,CASSLVRLAGGSSYEQYF,TGTGCCAGCAGCCTGGTGCGTCTAGCGGGAGGTAGCTCCTACGAGCAGTACTTC
NA,TRBV19,TRBJ1-5,once,CASSHMANQPQHF,TGTGCCAGTAGTCACATGGCCAATCAGCCCCAGCATTTT
TRBD1,TRBV29-1,TRBJ2-3,NA,CSVDRGDRGWGTDTQYF,TGCAGCGTTGATCGCGGCGACAGGGGATGGGGCACAGATACGCAGTATTTT
TRBD1,TRBV2,TRBJ2-5,NA,CASSDGQGQETQYF,TGTGCCAGCAGTGACGGACAGGGACAAGAGACCCAGTACTTC
NA,TRBV21-1,TRBJ2-7,NA,CASGLAGEVYEQYF,TGTGCCAGCGGGCTAGCGGGAGAAGTCTACGAGCAGTACTTC
NA,TRBV10-3,TRBJ2-1,NA,CAIRGGSGNEQFF,TGTGCCATCAGAGGAGGGTCAGGGAATGAGCAGTTCTTC
TRBD2,TRBV7-9,TRBJ2-7,many,CASTSSLGGGIQYF,TGTGCCAGCACTTCGTCACTAGGCGGGGGGATTCAGTACTTC
NA,TRBV11-2,TRBJ1-1,NA,CASSLSLPARGAFF,TGTGCCAGCAGCTTAAGTTTGCCGGCTAGGGGAGCTTTCTTT
NA,TRBV5-1,TRBJ1-1,NA,CASSSNRRNTEAFF,TGCGCCAGCAGCTCTAACAGGAGGAACACTGAAGCTTTCTTT
NA,TRBV19,TRBJ1-2,NA,CASSSPGYYGYTF,TGTGCCAGTAGTTCGCCGGGGTACTATGGCTACACCTTC
NA,TRBV4-1,TRBJ2-1,NA,CASSPPDSTYNEQFF,TGCGCCAGCAGCCCCCCGGACTCCACGTACAATGAGCAGTTCTTC
TRBD1,TRBV2,TRBJ1-5,NA,CASSPTGGAQPQHF,TGTGCCAGCAGTCCGACAGGGGGAGCTCAGCCCCAGCATTTT
NA,TRBV4-2,TRBJ1-2,NA,CASSSPSGNYGYTF,TGTGCCAGCAGCTCCCCGTCAGGGAACTATGGCTACACCTTC
NA,TRBV24-1,TRBJ2-1,NA,CATSDLGTSIFENEQFF,TGTGCCACCAGTGATTTGGGGACAAGTATTTTTGAGAATGAGCAGTTCTTC
TRBD1,TRBV5-1,TRBJ2-2,NA,CASSPGTGNTGELFF,TGCGCCAGCAGCCCGGGGACAGGGAACACCGGGGAGCTGTTTTTT
NA,TRBV15,TRBJ1-3,NA,CATSRDTGSGNTIYF,TGTGCCACCAGCAGAGATACGGGCTCTGGAAACACCATATATTTT
NA,TRBV24-1,TRBJ1-3,NA,CATSDLTGSGNTIYF,TGTGCCACCAGTGATTTGACAGGCTCTGGAAACACCATATATTTT
NA,TRBV24-1,TRBJ2-7,NA,CATSDGGPRGEQYF,TGTGCCACCAGTGATGGAGGGCCAAGAGGTGAGCAGTACTTC
NA,TRBV27,TRBJ2-7,NA,CASRFDYSRTYEQYF,TGTGCCAGCAGATTCGACTACAGTAGAACCTACGAGCAGTACTTC
TRBD2,TRBV7-6,TRBJ2-3,NA,CASSLAAGLDTDTQYF,TGTGCCAGCAGCTTAGCAGCGGGACTAGACACAGATACGCAGTATTTT
TRBD2,TRBV4-1,TRBJ2-2,NA,CASSQAWGGRGTGELFF,TGCGCCAGCAGCCAAGCGTGGGGAGGGAGAGGCACCGGGGAGCTGTTTTTT
TRBD1,TRBV12-5,TRBJ2-7,NA,CASGPPDRAHSYEQYF,TGTGCTAGTGGTCCCCCGGACAGGGCCCACTCCTACGAGCAGTACTTC
TRBD1,TRBV24-1,TRBJ2-1,few,CATSEPTGGRTYNEQFF,TGTGCCACCAGTGAACCAACAGGGGGACGAACCTACAATGAGCAGTTCTTC
TRBD1,TRBV3-1/TRBV3-2,TRBJ1-5,NA,CASSQDRQGLGNQPQHF,TGTGCCAGCAGCCAAGATCGACAGGGGTTGGGTAATCAGCCCCAGCATTTT
TRBD2,TRBV5-4,TRBJ2-1,NA,CASSSIAGVFVGENEQFF,TGTGCCAGCAGCTCGATAGCGGGAGTTTTCGTGGGGGAGAATGAGCAGTTCTTC
NA,TRBV14,TRBJ2-7,NA,CASSRGQGGYEQYF,TGTGCCAGCAGCCGCGGACAGGGAGGGTACGAGCAGTACTTC
TRBD1,TRBV29-1,TRBJ2-2,NA,CSASIAGTGSGELFF,TGCAGCGCTTCCATCGCGGGGACAGGGTCCGGGGAGCTGTTTTTT
NA,TRBV11-3,TRBJ1-3,once,CASSVTGFGSGNTIYF,TGTGCCAGCAGCGTTACAGGGTTCGGGTCTGGAAACACCATATATTTT
TRBD1,TRBV5-4,TRBJ1-1,NA,CASSSPDRTEAFF,TGTGCCAGCAGCTCTCCGGACAGGACTGAAGCTTTCTTT
NA,TRBV11-2,TRBJ2-1,NA,CASRSAGSDEQFF,TGTGCCAGCAGATCCGCAGGGTCAGATGAGCAGTTCTTC
NA,TRBV27,TRBJ1-4,NA,CASGFGGGREKLFF,TGTGCCAGCGGGTTTGGGGGGGGCCGTGAAAAACTGTTTTTT
TRBD1,TRBV19,TRBJ2-2,NA,CASSRGQGFSTGELFF,TGTGCCAGTAGTAGAGGACAGGGTTTCTCCACCGGGGAGCTGTTTTTT
NA,TRBV27,TRBJ2-1,NA,CASSPTVYNEQFF,TGTGCCAGCAGCCCAACAGTGTACAATGAGCAGTTCTTC
NA,TRBV15,TRBJ2-3,NA,CATSRAEGHCTQYF,TGTGCCACCAGCAGGGCCGAGGGACACTGTACGCAGTATTTT
NA,TRBV7-8,TRBJ2-3,NA,CASSLEQGSSPTQYF,TGTGCCAGCAGCTTAGAACAGGGCTCCTCCCCTACGCAGTATTTT
NA,TRBV7-7,TRBJ2-3,once,CASSLETTDTQYF,TGTGCTAGCAGCTTAGAGACAACAGATACGCAGTATTTT
NA,TRBV27,TRBJ2-7,once,CASSPISSNEQYF,TGTGCCAGCAGTCCGATCTCAAGCAACGAGCAGTACTTC
TRBD1,TRBV5-1,TRBJ2-5,NA,CASSPLGQGVGETQYF,TGCGCCAGCAGCCCCCTCGGACAGGGGGTGGGAGAGACCCAGTACTTC
NA,TRBV3-1/TRBV3-2,TRBJ2-4,few,CASSQRTLAKNIQYF,TGTGCCAGCAGCCAACGGACATTAGCCAAAAACATTCAGTACTTC
NA,TRBV7-6,TRBJ1-4,NA,CASSPIPGTATNEKLFF,TGTGCCAGCAGCCCGATACCAGGGACTGCAACTAATGAAAAACTGTTTTTT
TRBD2,TRBV3-1/TRBV3-2,TRBJ2-3,NA,CASSQSPPAAGVGDTQYF,TGTGCCAGCAGCCAGAGCCCCCCTGCAGCGGGAGTTGGGGATACGCAGTATTTT
NA,TRBV27,TRBJ1-4,NA,CASSLAESNEKLFF,TGTGCCAGCAGTTTAGCGGAATCTAATGAAAAACTGTTTTTT
TRBD2,TRBV6-1,TRBJ2-2,NA,CASSVSSGTNTGELFF,TGTGCCAGCAGTGTATCAAGCGGGACCAACACCGGGGAGCTGTTTTTT
NA,TRBV6-5,TRBJ1-2,NA,CASSYSVSGDYGYTF,TGTGCCAGCAGTTACTCGGTGTCAGGGGACTATGGCTACACCTTC